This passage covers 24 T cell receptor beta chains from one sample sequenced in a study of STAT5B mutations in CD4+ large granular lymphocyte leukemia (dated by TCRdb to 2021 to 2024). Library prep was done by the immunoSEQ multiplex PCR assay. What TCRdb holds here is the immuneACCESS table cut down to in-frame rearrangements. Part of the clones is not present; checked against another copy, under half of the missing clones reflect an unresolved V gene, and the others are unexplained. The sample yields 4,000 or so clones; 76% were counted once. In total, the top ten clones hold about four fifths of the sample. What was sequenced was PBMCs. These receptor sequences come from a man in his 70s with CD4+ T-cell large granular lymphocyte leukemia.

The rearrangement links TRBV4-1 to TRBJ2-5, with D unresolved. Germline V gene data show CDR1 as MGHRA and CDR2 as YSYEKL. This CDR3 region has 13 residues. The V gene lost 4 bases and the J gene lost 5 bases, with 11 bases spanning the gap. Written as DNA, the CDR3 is TGCGCCAGCAGCCCGTTGGCGGAGGAGACCCAGTACTTC. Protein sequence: CASSPLAEETQYF.

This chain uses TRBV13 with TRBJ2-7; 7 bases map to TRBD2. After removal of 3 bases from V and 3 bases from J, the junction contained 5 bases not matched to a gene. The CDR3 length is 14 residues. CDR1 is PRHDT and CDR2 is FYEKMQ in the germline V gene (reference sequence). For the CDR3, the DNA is TGTGCCAGCAGCTTGGGAGGGATTGGCTACGAGCAGTACTTC. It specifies CASSLGGIGYEQYF.

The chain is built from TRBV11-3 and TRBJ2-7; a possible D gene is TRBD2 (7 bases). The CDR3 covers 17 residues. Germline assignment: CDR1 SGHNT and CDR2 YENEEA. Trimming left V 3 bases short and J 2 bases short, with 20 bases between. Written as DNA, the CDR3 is TGTGCCAGCAGCTTCGGACAGCTCCGTGGACTAGCCTACGAGCAGTACTTC. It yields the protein CASSFGQLRGLAYEQYF.

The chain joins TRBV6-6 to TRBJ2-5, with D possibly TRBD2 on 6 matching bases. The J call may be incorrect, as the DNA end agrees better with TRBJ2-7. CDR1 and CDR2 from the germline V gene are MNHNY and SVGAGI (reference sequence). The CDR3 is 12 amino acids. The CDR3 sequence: CASSHRGNEQYF. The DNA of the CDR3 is TGTGCCAGCAGTCATCGCGGGAACGAGCAGTACTTC.

The CDR3 region is CASSYGAGFGEQYF. The DNA for the CDR3 is TGTGCCAGCAGTTATGGCGCAGGGTTTGGCGAGCAGTACTTC. This chain joins TRBV6-5 and TRBJ2-7, with D tentatively TRBD1 (5 bases). The CDR3 has 14 residues. Trimming stripped 3 bases from V and 6 bases from J, with 15 bases between. Germline V lookup: CDR1 MNHEY, CDR2 SVGAGI.

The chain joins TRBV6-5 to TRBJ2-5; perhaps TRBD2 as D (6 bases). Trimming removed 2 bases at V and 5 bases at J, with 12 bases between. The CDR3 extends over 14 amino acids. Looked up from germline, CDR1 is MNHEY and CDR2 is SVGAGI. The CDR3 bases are TGTGCCAGCAGTTACGCGACTAGTGGTGAGACCCAGTACTTC. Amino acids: CASSYATSGETQYF.

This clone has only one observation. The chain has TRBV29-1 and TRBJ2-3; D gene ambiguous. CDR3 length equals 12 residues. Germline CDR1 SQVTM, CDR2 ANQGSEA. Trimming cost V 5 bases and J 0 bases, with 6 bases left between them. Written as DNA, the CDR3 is TGCAGCGTTCACGTTAGCACAGATACGCAGTATTTT. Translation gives CSVHVSTDTQYF.

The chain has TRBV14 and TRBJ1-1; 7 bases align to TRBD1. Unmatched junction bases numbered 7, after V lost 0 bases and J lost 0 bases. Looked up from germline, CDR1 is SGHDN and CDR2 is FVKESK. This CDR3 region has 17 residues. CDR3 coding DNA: TGTGCCAGCAGCCAAGAAGTAGGAGGGGGCATGAACACTGAAGCTTTCTTT. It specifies CASSQEVGGGMNTEAFF. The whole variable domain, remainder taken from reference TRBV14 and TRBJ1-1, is EAGVTQFPSHSVIEKGQTVTLRCDPISGHDNLYWYRRVMGKEIKFLLHFVKESKQDESGMPNNRFLAERTGGTYSTLKVQPAELEDSGVYFCASSQEVGGGMNTEAFFGQGTRLTVV.

The CDR3 region is CASSQTSSGRVSGANVLTF. DNA for the CDR3: TGTGCCAGCAGCCAGACCTCTAGCGGGAGGGTCTCTGGGGCCAACGTCCTGACTTTC. The rearrangement joins TRBV7-9 to TRBJ2-6; 12 bases are a match to TRBD2. Germline CDR1 and CDR2: SEHNR and FQNEAQ (reference sequence). V shed 5 bases, J shed 0 bases, and the junction held 8 bases outside the gene matches. The CDR3 contains 19 residues.

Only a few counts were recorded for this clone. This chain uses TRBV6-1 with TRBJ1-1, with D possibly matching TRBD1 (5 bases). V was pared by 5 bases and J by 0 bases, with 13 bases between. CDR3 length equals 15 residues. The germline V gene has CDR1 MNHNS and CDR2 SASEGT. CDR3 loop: CASSTLTGLNTEAFF. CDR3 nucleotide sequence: TGTGCCAGCAGTACACTAACAGGACTGAACACTGAAGCTTTCTTT.

The CDR3 sequence: CASSPGLKDTEAFF. DNA for the CDR3: TGTGCCAGCAGTCCCGGGCTCAAGGACACTGAAGCTTTCTTT. The chain combines TRBV6-5 with TRBJ1-1; D call uncertain. Germline V gives CDR1 MNHEY, CDR2 SVGAGI. V lost 5 bases to trimming and J lost 3 bases, with 13 bases between them. The CDR3 length is 14 residues.

The DNA of the CDR3 is TGTGCCAGCAGCTTAGGAGGGTCCAATCAGCCCCAGCATTTT. Protein product: CASSLGGSNQPQHF. This sequence joins TRBV11-2 and TRBJ1-5; D ambiguous. V lost 1 base and J lost 3, with 7 bases in between. The germline CDR1 and CDR2 sequences are SGHAT and FQNNGV. CDR3 size: 14 residues. The whole variable domain, remainder taken from reference TRBV11-2 and TRBJ1-5, is EAGVAQSPRYKIIEKRQSVAFWCNPISGHATLYWYQQILGQGPKLLIQFQNNGVVDDSQLPKDRFSAERLKGVDSTLKIQPAKLEDSAVYLCASSLGGSNQPQHFGDGTRLSIL.

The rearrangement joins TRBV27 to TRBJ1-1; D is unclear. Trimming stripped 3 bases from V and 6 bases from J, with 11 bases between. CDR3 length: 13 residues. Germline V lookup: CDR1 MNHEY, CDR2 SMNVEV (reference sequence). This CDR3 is CASSFGSSAEAFF. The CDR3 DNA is TGTGCCAGCAGTTTCGGCTCCTCCGCTGAAGCTTTCTTT.

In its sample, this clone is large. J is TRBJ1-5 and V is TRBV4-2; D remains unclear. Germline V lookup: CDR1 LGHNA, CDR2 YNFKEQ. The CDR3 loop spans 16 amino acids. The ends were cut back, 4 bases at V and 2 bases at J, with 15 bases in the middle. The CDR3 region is CASSPRPNDGNQPQHF. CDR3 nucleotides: TGTGCCAGCAGCCCCCGCCCTAACGATGGCAATCAGCCCCAGCATTTT.

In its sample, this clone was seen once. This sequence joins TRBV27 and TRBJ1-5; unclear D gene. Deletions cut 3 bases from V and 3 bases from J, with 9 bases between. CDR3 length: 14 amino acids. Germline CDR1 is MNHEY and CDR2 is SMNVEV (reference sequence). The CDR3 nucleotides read TGTGCCAGCAGTTTTGCACAGCCCAATCAGCCCCAGCATTTT. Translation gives CASSFAQPNQPQHF.

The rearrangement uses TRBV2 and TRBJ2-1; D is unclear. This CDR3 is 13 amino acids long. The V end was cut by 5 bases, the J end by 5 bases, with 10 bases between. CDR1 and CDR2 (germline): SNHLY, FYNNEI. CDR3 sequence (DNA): TGTGCCAGCAGTACGGACCCTCACAATGAGCAGTTCTTC. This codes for CASSTDPHNEQFF.

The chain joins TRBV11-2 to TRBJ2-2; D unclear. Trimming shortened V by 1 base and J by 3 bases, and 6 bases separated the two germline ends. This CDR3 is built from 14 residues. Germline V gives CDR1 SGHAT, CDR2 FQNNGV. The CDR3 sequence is CASSLVRHTGELFF. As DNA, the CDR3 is TGTGCCAGCAGCTTAGTCAGGCACACCGGGGAGCTGTTTTTT.

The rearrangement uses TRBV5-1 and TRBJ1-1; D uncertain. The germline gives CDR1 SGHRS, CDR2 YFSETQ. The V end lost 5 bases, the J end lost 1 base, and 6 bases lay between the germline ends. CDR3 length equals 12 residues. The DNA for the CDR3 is TGCGCCAGCAGGCGACAGAACACTGAAGCTTTCTTT. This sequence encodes CASRRQNTEAFF.

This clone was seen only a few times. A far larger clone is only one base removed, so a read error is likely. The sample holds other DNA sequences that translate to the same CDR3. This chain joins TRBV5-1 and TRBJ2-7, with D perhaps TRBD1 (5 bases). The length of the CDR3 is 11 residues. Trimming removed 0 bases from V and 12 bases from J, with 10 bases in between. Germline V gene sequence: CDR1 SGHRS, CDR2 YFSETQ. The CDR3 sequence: CASSLGQGWYF. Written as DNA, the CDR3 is TGCGCCAGCAGCTTGGGTCAGGGATGGTACTTC.

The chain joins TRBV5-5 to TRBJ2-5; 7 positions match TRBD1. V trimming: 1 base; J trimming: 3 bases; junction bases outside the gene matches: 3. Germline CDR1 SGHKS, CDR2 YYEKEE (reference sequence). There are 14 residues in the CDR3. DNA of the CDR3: TGTGCCAGCAGCTTGAACAGGGGTGAAGAGACCCAGTACTTC. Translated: CASSLNRGEETQYF.

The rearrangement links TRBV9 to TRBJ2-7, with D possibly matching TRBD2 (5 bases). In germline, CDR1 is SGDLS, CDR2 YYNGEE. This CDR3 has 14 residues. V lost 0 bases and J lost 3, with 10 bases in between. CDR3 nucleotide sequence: TGTGCCAGCAGCGTAGCAGCGGTGGACTACGAGCAGTACTTC. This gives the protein CASSVAAVDYEQYF.

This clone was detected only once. CDR3 DNA: TGTGCCAGCGGGGGACCGACCTACGAGCAGTACTTC. Translation: CASGGPTYEQYF. This chain uses TRBV7-9 with TRBJ2-7; D may match TRBD1 or TRBD2 (5 bases each). CDR3 length: 12 amino acids. CDR1 and CDR2 (germline): SEHNR, FQNEAQ (reference sequence). With 8 bases removed from V and 2 bases from J, the gap between germline ends came to 10 bases.

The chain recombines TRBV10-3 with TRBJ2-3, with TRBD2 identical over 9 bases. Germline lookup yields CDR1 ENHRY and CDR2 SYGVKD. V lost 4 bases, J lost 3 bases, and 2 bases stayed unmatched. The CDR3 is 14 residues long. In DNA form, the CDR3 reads TGTGCCATCAGTGCGACTAGCGGAACAGATACGCAGTATTTT. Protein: CAISATSGTDTQYF.

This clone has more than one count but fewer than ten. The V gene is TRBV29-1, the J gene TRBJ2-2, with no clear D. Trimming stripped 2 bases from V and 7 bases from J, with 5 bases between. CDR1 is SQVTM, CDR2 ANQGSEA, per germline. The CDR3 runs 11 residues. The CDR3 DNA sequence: TGCAGCGTTGAACTCGTCGGGGAGCTGTTTTTT. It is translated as CSVELVGELFF.